These 17 T cell receptor beta chains came from one sample sequenced in a study of regulatory T cells in long-lasting Graves disease. Time point described: newly diagnosed GD, antithyroid drugs for less than 3 months. PBMC RNA was the source of the TCR library. HTBI primers from iRepertoire and Arm-PCR of CDR3 regions yielded the TCR beta libraries. TCRdb reanalysed the multiplex PCR reads using MiXCR and keeps one entry per CDR3 protein. The table includes fewer than 500,000 distinct CDR3 sequences, under 20% detected once. In addition, the sample was reused for a study of T cells in Graves' hyperthyroidism and ophthalmopathy.

The material sequenced was peripheral blood mononuclear cells (PBMCs), taken at new diagnosis, from a patient treated with antithyroid drugs. The receptors were gathered from a man aged 35-49 years with Graves disease.

Many counts were recorded for this clonotype. This rearrangement joins TRBV24-1 to TRBJ2-1; 10 nucleotides match TRBD2. The V gene's germline CDR1 is KGHDR and CDR2 SFDVKD. Losses at the gene ends were 7 bases for V and 2 bases for J; bases not matched to a gene: 4. This CDR3 has 15 residues. The CDR3 protein is CATRAAGGAYNEQFF. The DNA of the CDR3 is TGTGCCACCAGAGCAGCGGGAGGGGCCTACAATGAGCAGTTCTTC.

This clonotype has a count of ten or more. The rearrangement links TRBV7-9 to TRBJ2-3; 11 positions agree with TRBD2. The junction had 7 bases not matched to a gene; V was cut back by 4 bases and J by 4 bases. The V gene's germline CDR1 is SEHNR and CDR2 FQNEAQ (reference sequence). This CDR3 is built from 16 residues. DNA of the CDR3: TGTGCCAGCAGCTGGAGACTAGCGGGAAAGGCAGATACGCAGTATTTT. It encodes CASSWRLAGKADTQYF.

V and J are TRBV6-1 and TRBJ1-2; no reliable D call. Germline-derived CDR1 and CDR2 are MNHNS and SASEGT. This CDR3 contains 12 residues. V gave up 7 bases and J gave up 5 bases, with 11 bases separating them. CDR3 in amino acids: CASKREGYGYTF. For the CDR3, the DNA is TGTGCCAGCAAGAGAGAAGGATATGGCTACACCTTC.

V and J are TRBV9 and TRBJ2-1, with 10 bases lining up with TRBD2. Germline CDR1 SGDLS, CDR2 YYNGEE. Trimming took 0 bases from V and 13 from J; bases not matched to a gene: 10. This CDR3 is built from 15 residues. CDR3 in DNA: TGTGCCAGCAGCGTAGGACAAACTAGCGGGACTCGACAGTTCTTC. Protein: CASSVGQTSGTRQFF.

This clonotype was observed many times. The gene calls are TRBV3-1 and TRBJ2-7; TRBD1 matches 11 bases. The CDR3 length is 17 residues. Germline trimming cut 2 bases from V and 2 bases from J; bases unmatched to any gene: 8. The germline gives CDR1 LGHDT, CDR2 YNNKEL (reference sequence). CDR3 DNA sequence: TGTGCCAGCAGCCAACTTCCGCCGGGACAGGGGGCCTACGAGCAGTACTTC. It codes for CASSQLPPGQGAYEQYF.

This clonotype was detected many times. The chain is built from TRBV19 and TRBJ1-1; 7 bases match TRBD1. Germline trimming cut 3 bases from V and 2 bases from J; bases unmatched to any gene: 6. CDR1 and CDR2 (germline): LNHDA, SQIVND (reference sequence). CDR3 length: 15 amino acids. CDR3 sequence: CASSISGGVNTEAFF. The CDR3 coding sequence is TGTGCCAGTAGTATCTCAGGGGGAGTAAACACTGAAGCTTTCTTT. Combining the CDR3 with reference TRBV19 and TRBJ1-1 gives the whole variable domain DGGITQSPKYLFRKEGQNVTLSCEQNLNHDAMYWYRQDPGQGLRLIYYSQIVNDFQKGDIAEGYSVSREKKESFPLTVTSAQKNPTAFYLCASSISGGVNTEAFFGQGTRLTVV.

This clonotype has a count of ten or more. V gene TRBV29-1 combines with J gene TRBJ2-1; TRBD1 matches 7 bases. Germline trimming cut 7 bases from V and 7 bases from J; bases unmatched to any gene: 13. CDR1 is SQVTM, CDR2 ANQGSEA, per germline. The CDR3 totals 14 residues. The CDR3 sequence: CSAHPMRGLNEQFF. CDR3 in DNA: TGCAGCGCCCACCCGATGAGGGGGCTTAATGAGCAGTTCTTC.

Concerning this clonotype itself: One end of the junction does not line up with germline, which may come from a read error. The gene calls are TRBV2 and TRBJ2-5; D may be TRBD1 or TRBD2 (5 bases each). The CDR3 totals 16 residues. Germline values: CDR1 SNHLY, CDR2 FYNNEI. The CDR3 region has the DNA TGTGCCAGCAGCGAAGGACTGGGGCAGACGTCGGAGACCCAGTACTTC. Translation gives CASSEGLGQTSETQYF.

Only a few counts were recorded for this clonotype. The chain couples TRBV6-1 to TRBJ1-2, with a tentative D call TRBD1 (6 bases). The CDR3 consists of 15 residues. Trimming pared 6 bases from V and 5 bases from J, leaving 19 bases between. Germline V gives CDR1 MNHNS, CDR2 SASEGT. The CDR3 sequence: CASSPRQESSYGYTF. CDR3 nucleotide sequence: TGTGCCAGCAGCCCGCGACAGGAATCTTCTTATGGCTACACCTTC.

Ten or more counts support this clonotype. One junction end disagrees with the germline gene, perhaps due to a read error. This chain connects TRBV28 to TRBJ2-1; 8 bases fit TRBD2. Per the germline V gene, CDR1 is MDHEN and CDR2 is SYDVKM. The CDR3 length is 15 residues. The CDR3 protein is CASSFSGREINEQSF. The DNA of the CDR3 is TGTGCCAGCAGTTTCTCCGGGAGGGAAATCAATGAGCAGTCCTTC.

This clonotype was observed a handful of times. This could be a read error, since a much larger clone is one nucleotide away. The V and J genes are TRBV7-9 and TRBJ2-7; D not resolved. V was shortened by 7 bases and J by 0 bases, with 7 bases between the two germline ends. Germline loops: CDR1 SEHNR, CDR2 FQNEAQ (reference sequence). The CDR3 has 12 amino acids. Here the CDR3 reads CASTPGSYEQYF. CDR3 sequence (DNA): TGTGCCAGCACCCCGGGCTCCTACGAGCAGTACTTC.

This clonotype has more than one count but fewer than ten. The J gene is TRBJ1-2, the V gene TRBV19; no clear D. The CDR3 has 12 residues. Germline V CDR1 and CDR2: LNHDA, SQIVND (reference sequence). Trimming removed 4 bases from V and 10 bases from J, with 13 bases in between. DNA of the CDR3: TGTGCCAGTAGTAATCCGGACCCTACCTACACCTTC. It specifies CASSNPDPTYTF.

The V gene is TRBV5-4, the J gene TRBJ2-1; 13 bases fit TRBD2. The CDR3 extends over 15 amino acids. V shed 3 bases and J 9 bases; nucleotides not matched to a gene: 6. Germline CDR1 is SGHNT and CDR2 is YYREEE (reference sequence). CDR3 protein: CASSSGLAGRGEQFF. The CDR3 bases are TGTGCCAGCAGCTCGGGACTAGCGGGAAGGGGTGAGCAGTTCTTC.

This clonotype was detected many times. The J gene is TRBJ2-3, the V gene TRBV6-2 or TRBV6-3; 12 bases map to TRBD2. The V gene's germline CDR1 is MNHEY and CDR2 SVGEGT. The CDR3 loop spans 15 amino acids. Trimming cost V 5 bases and J 4 bases; bases outside gene matches: 4. CDR3 sequence reads: CASSPTSGRSDTQYF. CDR3 nucleotide sequence: TGTGCCAGCAGTCCCACTAGCGGGAGGTCAGATACGCAGTATTTT.

This clonotype was observed at least ten times. The chain has TRBV28 and TRBJ2-7, with D perhaps matching TRBD1 (5 bases). Germline V CDR1 and CDR2: MDHEN, SYDVKM. The CDR3 sequence is 14 residues long. V lost 4 bases and J lost 2, with 12 bases in between. The CDR3 DNA reads TGTGCCAGCAGTTGGACAAGGGCTACCTACGAGCAGTACTTC. It is translated as CASSWTRATYEQYF.

A few counts support this clonotype. The chain recombines TRBV19 with TRBJ2-1; 7 bases line up with TRBD2. This CDR3 spans 17 amino acids. Per the germline V gene, CDR1 is LNHDA and CDR2 is SQIVND (reference sequence). V trimming: 3 bases; J trimming: 7 bases; junction bases outside the gene matches: 15. CDR3 sequence: CASSILSAGLVTNEQFF. The DNA of the CDR3 is TGTGCCAGTAGTATTTTGTCTGCCGGACTAGTCACGAATGAGCAGTTCTTC.

This clonotype has at least ten counts. The J gene is TRBJ2-1, the V gene TRBV2; D uncertain. This CDR3 is built from 15 residues. The V gene lost 6 bases and the J gene lost 6 bases, with 18 bases spanning the gap. Germline V gene lookup returns CDR1 SNHLY and CDR2 FYNNEI. The CDR3 DNA is TGTGCCAGCAGGGCAAGGGCCCGGACGGGCAATGAGCAGTTCTTC. Its protein product is CASRARARTGNEQFF.